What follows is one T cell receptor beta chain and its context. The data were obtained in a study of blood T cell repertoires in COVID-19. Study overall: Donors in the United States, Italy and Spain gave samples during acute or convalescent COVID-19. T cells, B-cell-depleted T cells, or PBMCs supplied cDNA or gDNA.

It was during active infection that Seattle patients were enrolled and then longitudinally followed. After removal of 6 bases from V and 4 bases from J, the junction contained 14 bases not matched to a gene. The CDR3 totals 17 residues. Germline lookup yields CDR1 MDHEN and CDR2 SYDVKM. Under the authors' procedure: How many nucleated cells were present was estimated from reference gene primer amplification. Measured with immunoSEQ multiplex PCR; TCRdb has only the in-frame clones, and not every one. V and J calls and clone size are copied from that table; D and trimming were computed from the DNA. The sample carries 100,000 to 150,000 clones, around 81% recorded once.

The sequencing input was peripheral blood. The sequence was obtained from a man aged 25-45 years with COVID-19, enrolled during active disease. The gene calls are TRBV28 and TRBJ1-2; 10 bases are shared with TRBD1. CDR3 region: CASSAGQGSEVVYGYTF. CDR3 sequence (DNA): TGTGCCAGCAGCGCGGGACAGGGGAGCGAAGTGGTCTATGGCTACACCTTC.